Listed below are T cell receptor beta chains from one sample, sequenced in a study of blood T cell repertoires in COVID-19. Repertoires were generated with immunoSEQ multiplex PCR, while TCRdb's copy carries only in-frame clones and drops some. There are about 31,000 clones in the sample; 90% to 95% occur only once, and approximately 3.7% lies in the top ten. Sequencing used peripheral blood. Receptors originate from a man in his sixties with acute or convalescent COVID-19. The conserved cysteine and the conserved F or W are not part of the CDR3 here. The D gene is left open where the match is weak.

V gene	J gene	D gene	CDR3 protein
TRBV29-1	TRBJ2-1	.	SVGASPQLYNEQF
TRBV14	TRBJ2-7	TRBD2	ASSQQRGNFREQY
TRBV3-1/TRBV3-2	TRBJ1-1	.	ASSFRGARDTEAF
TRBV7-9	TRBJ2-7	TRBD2	ASSSVGGDEQY
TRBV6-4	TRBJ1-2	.	ASSPSGWQGNGYT
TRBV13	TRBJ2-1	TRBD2	ASSLVAGGNEQF
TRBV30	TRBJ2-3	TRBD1	AWKTWTGNTDTQY
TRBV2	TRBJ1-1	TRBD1	ASSELGQGVTEAF
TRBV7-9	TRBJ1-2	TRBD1	ASSLGGQGLDGYT
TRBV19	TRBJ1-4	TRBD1	ASSIQGDPTSTNEKLF
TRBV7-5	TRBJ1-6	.	ARSPGGLRNSPLH
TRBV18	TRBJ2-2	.	ASSPREPSNTGELF
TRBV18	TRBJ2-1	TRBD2	ASSPGGRGNEQF
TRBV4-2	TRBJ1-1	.	ASSQVEATNTEAF
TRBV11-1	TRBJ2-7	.	ASSLARRGGTYEQY
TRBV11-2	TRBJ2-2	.	ASSLVGINTGELF
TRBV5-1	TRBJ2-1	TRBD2	ASSRTRLAGGPTWNNEQF
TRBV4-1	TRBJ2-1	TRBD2	ASTLTGFLAGFSYNEQF
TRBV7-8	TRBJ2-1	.	ASSLRSLAVNEQF
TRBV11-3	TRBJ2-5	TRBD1	ASSLGAGGRGETQY
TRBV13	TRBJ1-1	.	ASSYVGGPPF
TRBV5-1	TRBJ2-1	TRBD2	ASSLRLAGGGRGSEQF
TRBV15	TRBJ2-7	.	ATSRAGQEQY
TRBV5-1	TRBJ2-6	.	ASSPRYSDVLT
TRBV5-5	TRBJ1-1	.	ASSGPGGVNTEAF
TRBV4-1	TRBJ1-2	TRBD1	ASSQEGTGGHYGYT
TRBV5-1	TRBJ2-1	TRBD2	ASSKLAGGRIEQF
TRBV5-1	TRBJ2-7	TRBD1	ASSSTGDTYEQY
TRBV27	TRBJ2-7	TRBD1	ASSRAWDRAYEQY
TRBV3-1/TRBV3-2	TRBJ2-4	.	ASSQDRGAKNIQY
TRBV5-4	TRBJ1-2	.	ASTRQDPGYGYT
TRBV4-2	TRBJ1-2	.	ASRLSSVNYGYT